These T cell receptor beta chains were read from a single sample in a study of breast tumors, draining lymph nodes, adjacent tissues. MiXCR, applied by TCRdb to the multiplex PCR reads, yields one record per CDR3 protein. The sample records 30,000 to 40,000 distinct CDR3 sequences, roughly 36% being singletons. Sequencing was performed on breast tumor tissue. All receptors come from a female donor with breast cancer. Some clones in this sample may be carry-over from other donors' samples. Both conserved end residues are part of each CDR3. The order of the fields is clone size, D gene, V gene, J gene, CDR3 protein, CDR3 DNA. A D gene is named only where the DNA matches it firmly. Where a row states a size, it is once, few, many or the class of an expanded clone; other rows omit it.

.,TRBD1,TRBV5-6,TRBJ1-4,CASSSDRAAEKLFF,TGTGCCAGCAGCTCTGACAGGGCGGCTGAAAAACTGTTTTTT
few,.,TRBV6-5,TRBJ1-5,CASRTTGSGRGSNQPQHF,TGTGCCAGCAGGACTACAGGGTCCGGTCGGGGTAGCAATCAGCCCCAGCATTTT
.,TRBD2,TRBV20-1,TRBJ2-1,CSARDLSGRALTYNEQFF,TGCAGTGCTAGAGATCTCAGCGGGAGGGCCCTCACCTACAATGAGCAGTTCTTC
.,.,TRBV20-1,TRBJ2-6,CSARDGGRDSGANVLTF,TGCAGTGCTAGAGATGGGGGCAGGGACTCTGGGGCCAACGTCCTGACTTTC
many,TRBD2,TRBV6-1,TRBJ2-2,CASSGGLAGRDGELFF,TGTGCCAGCAGTGGCGGACTAGCGGGAAGGGACGGGGAGCTGTTTTTT
many,.,TRBV5-1,TRBJ2-3,CASSLGHNTDTQYF,TGCGCCAGCAGCCTGGGACATAACACAGATACGCAGTATTTT
many,TRBD2,TRBV5-8,TRBJ2-7,CASSLLAGSSYEQYF,TGTGCCAGCAGCTTGCTAGCGGGGAGCTCCTACGAGCAGTACTTC
.,.,TRBV6-2/TRBV6-3,TRBJ1-4,CASSYSAAGPPGATNEKLFF,TGTGCCAGCAGTTACTCAGCTGCCGGGCCCCCCGGTGCTACTAATGAAAAACTGTTTTTT
many,TRBD2,TRBV2,TRBJ2-1,CASRRTRLAGGSSSYNEQFF,TGTGCCAGCAGACGAACCCGACTAGCGGGAGGCTCGAGCTCCTACAATGAGCAGTTCTTC
many,.,TRBV7-9,TRBJ2-3,CASSSKAASTDTQYF,TGTGCCAGCAGCTCCAAGGCAGCTAGCACAGATACGCAGTATTTT
many,.,TRBV7-8,TRBJ2-7,CASSLDTRNEQYF,TGTGCCAGCAGCTTAGATACTCGTAACGAGCAGTACTTC
many,TRBD1,TRBV29-1,TRBJ2-3,CSVELQGDPQYF,TGCAGCGTTGAACTTCAGGGGGACCCGCAGTATTTT
.,TRBD2,TRBV20-1,TRBJ2-3,CSATGLAGVTDTQYF,TGCAGTGCCACGGGACTAGCGGGAGTAACAGATACGCAGTATTTT
medium-sized,TRBD1,TRBV20-1,TRBJ2-1,CSARHRGTYNEQFF,TGCAGTGCTAGGCACAGGGGAACTTACAATGAGCAGTTCTTC
many,.,TRBV6-5,TRBJ2-6,CASSLGLRSGANVLTF,TGTGCCAGCAGCCTGGGACTCAGATCTGGGGCCAACGTCCTGACTTTC
many,TRBD2,TRBV6-2/TRBV6-3,TRBJ2-7,CASRTGGRGEQYF,TGTGCCAGCAGAACGGGCGGGAGGGGTGAGCAGTACTTC
many,.,TRBV3-1,TRBJ2-7,CASGQGYEQYF,TGTGCCAGCGGGCAGGGCTACGAGCAGTACTTC
medium-sized,.,TRBV7-2,TRBJ2-3,CASSPQGADTQYF,TGTGCCAGCAGCCCCCAGGGCGCAGATACGCAGTATTTT
.,TRBD1,TRBV6-2/TRBV6-3,TRBJ1-6,CASRDRGVSPLHF,TGTGCCAGCAGAGACAGGGGAGTTTCACCCCTCCACTTT
many,TRBD2,TRBV12-5,TRBJ2-1,CASGSLGLGTNEQFF,TGTGCTAGTGGTTCTTTAGGACTAGGAACGAATGAGCAGTTCTTC
few,TRBD2,TRBV30,TRBJ2-7,CAWSPVGRGAYEQYF,TGTGCCTGGAGTCCCGTCGGGAGGGGCGCCTACGAGCAGTACTTC
many,.,TRBV12-3/TRBV12-4,TRBJ2-5,CASSPGQTQYF,TGTGCCAGCAGCCCCGGGCAGACCCAGTACTTC
medium-sized,.,TRBV5-5,TRBJ1-2,CASREGINYGYTF,TGTGCCAGCAGGGAGGGAATCAACTATGGCTACACCTTC
.,TRBD1,TRBV28,TRBJ1-2,CASSPLTGGGGYTF,TGTGCCAGCAGTCCCTTGACAGGGGGCGGCGGCTACACCTTC
.,TRBD2,TRBV24-1,TRBJ2-1,CATSYGGRGYNEQFF,TGTGCCACCAGCTACGGGGGGAGGGGTTACAATGAGCAGTTCTTC
.,TRBD1,TRBV20-1,TRBJ2-3,CSARGPGTGPTDTQYF,TGCAGTGCTAGAGGCCCCGGGACAGGGCCCACAGATACGCAGTATTTT
few,.,TRBV3-2,TRBJ2-5,CASTPGLAGGPETQYF,TGTGCCAGCACCCCCGGACTAGCGGGAGGGCCGGAGACCCAGTACTTC
.,.,TRBV24-1,TRBJ2-3,CATSGTFPDTQYF,TGTGCCACCAGCGGGACTTTCCCAGATACGCAGTATTTT
many,TRBD2,TRBV12-3/TRBV12-4,TRBJ2-7,CASSLGAGGPEQYF,TGTGCCAGCAGTTTAGGGGCGGGAGGGCCCGAGCAGTACTTC
many,.,TRBV5-1,TRBJ2-3,CASSLSYDTQYF,TGCGCCAGCAGCTTGTCTTACGATACGCAGTATTTT
.,.,TRBV6-2/TRBV6-3,TRBJ2-7,CASSYGARASAKTSYEQYF,TGTGCCAGCAGTTATGGGGCCCGGGCTAGCGCTAAAACTTCCTACGAGCAGTACTTC
.,.,TRBV7-9,TRBJ2-5,CASRPGAGDKETQYF,TGTGCCAGCAGACCCGGGGCAGGGGATAAAGAGACCCAGTACTTC
.,TRBD1,TRBV6-2/TRBV6-3,TRBJ1-2,CASRSGGLPNYGYTF,TGTGCCAGCAGATCAGGGGGACTACCTAACTATGGCTACACCTTC
.,TRBD2,TRBV28,TRBJ2-1,CASRQLAGGGNEQFF,TGTGCCAGCAGGCAACTAGCGGGAGGTGGGAATGAGCAGTTCTTC
.,.,TRBV18,TRBJ2-7,CASSPRQGTYEQYF,TGTGCCAGCTCACCACGTCAAGGAACCTACGAGCAGTACTTC
.,.,TRBV6-1,TRBJ2-5,CAGGLSQETQYF,TGTGCCGGGGGCCTTAGCCAAGAGACCCAGTACTTC
many,TRBD2,TRBV20-1,TRBJ2-3,CSARADSLAGVLATQYF,TGCAGTGCTAGAGCAGATAGTCTAGCGGGAGTTTTAGCTACGCAGTATTTT
.,TRBD2,TRBV20-1,TRBJ2-7,CSAALGTSAYEQYF,TGCAGTGCTGCCCTCGGGACTAGCGCGTACGAGCAGTACTTC
.,.,TRBV20-1,TRBJ2-7,CSARDPGAGPCEQYF,TGCAGTGCTAGAGATCCAGGGGCAGGACCTTGCGAGCAGTACTTC
once,TRBD2,TRBV20-1,TRBJ2-1,CSARVTSGYNEQFF,TGCAGTGCTAGAGTGACTAGCGGGTACAATGAGCAGTTCTTC